This TCR beta chain was observed in a study of cytomegalovirus exposure and HLA in healthy donors. General study findings and limits: TCR beta V segments were, for the most part, productive about 87% or about 30% of the time in an earlier analysis. High specificity and sensitivity for cytomegalovirus status were reported for the classifier.

All donors participated as healthy donors of bone marrow. Germline loops: CDR1 SGHDT, CDR2 YYEEEE. This CDR3 is built from 18 residues. V lost 3 bases, J lost 0 bases, and 19 bases lay in between. The PCR employed 60 Vbeta primers together with 13 Jbeta primers. Produced via immunoSEQ multiplex PCR; TCRdb's table is partial and in-frame only. The sample records 60,000 or so clones, roughly 70% being singletons. Of note for this clone: Its antigen is as yet unknown.

This TCR was recovered from a man aged 50 to 59 in good health and CMV-seropositive. Sequenced input: PBMCs. V and J are TRBV5-6 and TRBJ1-3; perhaps TRBD1 as D (6 bases). The CDR3 is CASSSGQFSSYSGNTIYF. The CDR3, as DNA: TGTGCCAGCAGCTCCGGACAGTTTTCCTCGTACTCTGGAAACACCATATATTTT.